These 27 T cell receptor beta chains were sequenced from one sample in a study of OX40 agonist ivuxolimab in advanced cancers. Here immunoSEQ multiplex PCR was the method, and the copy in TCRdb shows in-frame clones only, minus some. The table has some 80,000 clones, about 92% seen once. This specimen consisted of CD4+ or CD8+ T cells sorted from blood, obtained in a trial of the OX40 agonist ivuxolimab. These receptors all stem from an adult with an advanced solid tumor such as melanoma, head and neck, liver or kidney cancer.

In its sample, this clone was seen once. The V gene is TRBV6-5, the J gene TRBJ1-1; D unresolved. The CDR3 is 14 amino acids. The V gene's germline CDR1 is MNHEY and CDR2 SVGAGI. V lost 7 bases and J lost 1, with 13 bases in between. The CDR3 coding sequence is TGTGCCAGCACCTTTCGGAGTGAGAACACTGAAGCTTTCTTT. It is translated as CASTFRSENTEAFF.

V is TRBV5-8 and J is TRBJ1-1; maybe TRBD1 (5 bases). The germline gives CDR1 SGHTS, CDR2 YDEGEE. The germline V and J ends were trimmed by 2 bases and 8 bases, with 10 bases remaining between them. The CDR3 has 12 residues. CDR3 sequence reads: CASSFWGREAFF. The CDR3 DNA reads TGTGCCAGCAGCTTCTGGGGCAGAGAAGCTTTCTTT.

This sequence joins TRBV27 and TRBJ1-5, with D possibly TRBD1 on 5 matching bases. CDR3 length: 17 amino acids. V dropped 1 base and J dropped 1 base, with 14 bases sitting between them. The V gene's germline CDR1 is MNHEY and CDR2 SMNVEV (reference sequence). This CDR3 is CASSLLGVSGSNQPQHF. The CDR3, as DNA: TGTGCCAGCAGTTTATTGGGGGTCTCCGGGAGCAATCAGCCCCAGCATTTT.

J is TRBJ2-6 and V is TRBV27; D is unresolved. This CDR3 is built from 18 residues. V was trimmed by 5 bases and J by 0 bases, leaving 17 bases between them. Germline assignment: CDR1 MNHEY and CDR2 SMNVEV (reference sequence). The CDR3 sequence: CASSGDPPAVSGANVLTF. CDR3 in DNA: TGTGCCAGCAGTGGCGACCCCCCGGCGGTCTCTGGGGCCAACGTCCTGACTTTC.

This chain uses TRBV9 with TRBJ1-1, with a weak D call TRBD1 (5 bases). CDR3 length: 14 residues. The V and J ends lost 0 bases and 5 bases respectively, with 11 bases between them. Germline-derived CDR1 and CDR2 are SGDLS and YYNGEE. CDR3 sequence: CASSVGTSGTEAFF. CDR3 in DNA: TGTGCCAGCAGCGTAGGGACAAGTGGGACTGAAGCTTTCTTT.

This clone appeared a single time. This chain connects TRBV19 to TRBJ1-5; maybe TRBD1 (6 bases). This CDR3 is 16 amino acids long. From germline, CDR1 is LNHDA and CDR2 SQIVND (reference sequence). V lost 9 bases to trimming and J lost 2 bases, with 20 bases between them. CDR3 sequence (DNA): TGTGCCAGCAACCTCCAACAGGGCGGCGGCAATCAGCCCCAGCATTTT. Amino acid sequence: CASNLQQGGGNQPQHF.

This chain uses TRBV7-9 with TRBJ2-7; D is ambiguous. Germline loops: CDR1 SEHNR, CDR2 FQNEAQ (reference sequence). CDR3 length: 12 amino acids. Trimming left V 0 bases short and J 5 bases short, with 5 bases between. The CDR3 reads CASSLAVNEQYF. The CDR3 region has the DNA TGTGCCAGCAGCTTAGCCGTAAACGAGCAGTACTTC.

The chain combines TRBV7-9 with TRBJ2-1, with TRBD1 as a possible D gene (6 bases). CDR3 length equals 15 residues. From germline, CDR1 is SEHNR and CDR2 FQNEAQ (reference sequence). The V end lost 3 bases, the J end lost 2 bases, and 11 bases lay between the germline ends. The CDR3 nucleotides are TGTGCCAGCAGCTTCTCAGGGGACCCCTACAATGAGCAGTTCTTC. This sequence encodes CASSFSGDPYNEQFF.

The CDR3, as DNA: TGTGCCAGCAGCCCGATATTTCTGGGGCCCATTAACTATGGCTACACCTTC. This encodes CASSPIFLGPINYGYTF. This chain joins TRBV7-2 and TRBJ1-2, with D tentatively TRBD1 (5 bases). The CDR3 is 17 residues long. V lost 5 bases and J 1 base, leaving 20 bases between the germline ends. The germline CDR1 and CDR2 sequences are SGHTA and FQGNSA. The variable domain in full, completed from reference TRBV7-2 and TRBJ1-2, reads GAGVSQSPSNKVTEKGKDVELRCDPISGHTALYWYRQSLGQGLEFLIYFQGNSAPDKSGLPSDRFSAERTGGSVSTLTIQRTQQEDSAVYLCASSPIFLGPINYGYTFGSGTRLTVV.

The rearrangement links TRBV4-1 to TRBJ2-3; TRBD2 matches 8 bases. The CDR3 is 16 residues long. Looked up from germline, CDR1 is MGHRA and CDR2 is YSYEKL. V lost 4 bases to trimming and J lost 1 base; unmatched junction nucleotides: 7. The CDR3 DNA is TGCGCCAGCAGCCTCTCTGACGGGGGGGGCACAGATACGCAGTATTTT. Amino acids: CASSLSDGGGTDTQYF.

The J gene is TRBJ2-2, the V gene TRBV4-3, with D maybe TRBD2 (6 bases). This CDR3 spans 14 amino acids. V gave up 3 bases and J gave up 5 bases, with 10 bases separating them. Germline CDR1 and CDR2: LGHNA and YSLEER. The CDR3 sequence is CASSHRESTGELFF. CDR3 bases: TGCGCCAGCAGCCACCGGGAGTCTACCGGGGAGCTGTTTTTT.

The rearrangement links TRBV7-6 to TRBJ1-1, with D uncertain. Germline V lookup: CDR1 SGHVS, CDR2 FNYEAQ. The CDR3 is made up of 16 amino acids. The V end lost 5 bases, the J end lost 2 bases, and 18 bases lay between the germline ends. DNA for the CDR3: TGTGCCAGCAGCCGACCCCCCCACCATCTTAACACTGAAGCTTTCTTT. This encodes CASSRPPHHLNTEAFF.

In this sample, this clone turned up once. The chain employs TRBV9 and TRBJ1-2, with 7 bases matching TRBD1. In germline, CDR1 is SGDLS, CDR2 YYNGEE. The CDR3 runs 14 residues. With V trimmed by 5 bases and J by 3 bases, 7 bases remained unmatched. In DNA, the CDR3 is TGTGCCAGCAGGACAGGGTTAGAGGACTATGGCTACACCTTC. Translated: CASRTGLEDYGYTF. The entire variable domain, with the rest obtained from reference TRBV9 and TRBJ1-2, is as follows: DSGVTQTPKHLITATGQRVTLRCSPRSGDLSVYWYQQSLDQGLQFLIQYYNGEERAKGNILERFSAQQFPDLHSELNLSSLELGDSALYFCASRTGLEDYGYTFGSGTRLTVV.

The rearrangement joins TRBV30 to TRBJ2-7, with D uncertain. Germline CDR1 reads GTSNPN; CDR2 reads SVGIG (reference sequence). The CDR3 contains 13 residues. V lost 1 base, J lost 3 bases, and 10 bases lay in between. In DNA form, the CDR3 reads TGTGCCTGGAGTGCAGGAGCGAGCTACGAGCAGTACTTC. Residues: CAWSAGASYEQYF.

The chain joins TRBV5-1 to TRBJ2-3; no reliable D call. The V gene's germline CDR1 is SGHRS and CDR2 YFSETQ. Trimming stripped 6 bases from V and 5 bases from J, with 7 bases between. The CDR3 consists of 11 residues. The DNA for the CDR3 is TGCGCCAGCACCCCTCTAGATACGCAGTATTTT. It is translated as CASTPLDTQYF.

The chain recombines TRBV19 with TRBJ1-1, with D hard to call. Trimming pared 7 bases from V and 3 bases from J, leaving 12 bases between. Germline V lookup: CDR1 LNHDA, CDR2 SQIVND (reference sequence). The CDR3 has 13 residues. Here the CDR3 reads CASTPFGDTEAFF. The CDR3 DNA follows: TGTGCCAGTACCCCGTTTGGGGACACTGAAGCTTTCTTT. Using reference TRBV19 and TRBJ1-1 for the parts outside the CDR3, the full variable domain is DGGITQSPKYLFRKEGQNVTLSCEQNLNHDAMYWYRQDPGQGLRLIYYSQIVNDFQKGDIAEGYSVSREKKESFPLTVTSAQKNPTAFYLCASTPFGDTEAFFGQGTRLTVV.

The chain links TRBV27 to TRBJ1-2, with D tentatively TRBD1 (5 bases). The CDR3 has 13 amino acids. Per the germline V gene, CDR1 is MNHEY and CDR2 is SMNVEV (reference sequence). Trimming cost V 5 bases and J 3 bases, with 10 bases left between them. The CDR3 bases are TGTGCCAGCAGTCCCGGGGCACACTATGGCTACACCTTC. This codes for CASSPGAHYGYTF.

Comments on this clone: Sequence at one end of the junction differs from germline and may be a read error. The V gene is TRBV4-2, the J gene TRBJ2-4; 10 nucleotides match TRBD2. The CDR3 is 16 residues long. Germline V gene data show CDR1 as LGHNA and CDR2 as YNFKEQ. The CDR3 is CASSQEGLASVVPIGF. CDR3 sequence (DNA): TGTGCCAGCAGCCAAGAGGGACTAGCGAGTGTAGTTCCCATCGGCTTC.

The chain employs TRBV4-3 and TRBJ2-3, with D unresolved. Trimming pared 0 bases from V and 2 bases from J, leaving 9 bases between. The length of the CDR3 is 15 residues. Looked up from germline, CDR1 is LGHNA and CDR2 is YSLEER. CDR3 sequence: CASSQDAQTTDTQYF. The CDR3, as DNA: TGCGCCAGCAGCCAAGACGCGCAGACCACAGATACGCAGTATTTT.

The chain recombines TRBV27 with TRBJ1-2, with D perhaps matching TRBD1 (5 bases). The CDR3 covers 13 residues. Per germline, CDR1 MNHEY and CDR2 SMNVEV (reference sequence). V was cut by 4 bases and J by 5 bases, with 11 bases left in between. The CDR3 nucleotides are TGTGCCAGCAGTTCCCTGGGGGATTATGGCTACACCTTC. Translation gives CASSSLGDYGYTF.

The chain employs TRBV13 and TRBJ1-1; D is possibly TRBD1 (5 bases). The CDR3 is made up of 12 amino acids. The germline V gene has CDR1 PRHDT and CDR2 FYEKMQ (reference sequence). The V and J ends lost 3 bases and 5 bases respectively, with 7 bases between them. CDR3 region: CASSFPGTEAFF. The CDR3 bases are TGTGCCAGCAGCTTTCCAGGGACTGAAGCTTTCTTT.

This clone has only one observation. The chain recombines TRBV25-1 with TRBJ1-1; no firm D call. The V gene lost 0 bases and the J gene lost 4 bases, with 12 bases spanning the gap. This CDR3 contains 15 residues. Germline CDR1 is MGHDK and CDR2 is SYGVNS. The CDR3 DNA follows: TGTGCCAGCAGTGAATATGGGGATTCGGGCACTGAAGCTTTCTTT. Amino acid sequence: CASSEYGDSGTEAFF. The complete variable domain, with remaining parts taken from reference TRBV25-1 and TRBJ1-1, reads EADIYQTPRYLVIGTGKKITLECSQTMGHDKMYWYQQDPGMELHLIHYSYGVNSTEKGDLSSESTVSRIRTEHFPLTLESARPSHTSQYLCASSEYGDSGTEAFFGQGTRLTVV.

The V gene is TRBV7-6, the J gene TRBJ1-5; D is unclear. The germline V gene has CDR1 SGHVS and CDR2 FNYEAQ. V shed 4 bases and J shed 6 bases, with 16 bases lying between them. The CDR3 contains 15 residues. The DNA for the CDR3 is TGTGCCAGCAGCTCCCAATTAGGCGAGGCTCAGCCCCAGCATTTT. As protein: CASSSQLGEAQPQHF.

The chain's CDR3 is CASSSGTGAYEQYF. DNA of the CDR3: TGTGCCAGCAGCTCCGGGACAGGGGCCTACGAGCAGTACTTC. The chain couples TRBV5-6 to TRBJ2-7; TRBD1 matches 10 bases. There are 14 residues in the CDR3. The V gene end was trimmed by 3 bases and the J gene end by 2 bases; junction bases not matched to a gene: 2. Per the germline V gene, CDR1 is SGHDT and CDR2 is YYEEEE.

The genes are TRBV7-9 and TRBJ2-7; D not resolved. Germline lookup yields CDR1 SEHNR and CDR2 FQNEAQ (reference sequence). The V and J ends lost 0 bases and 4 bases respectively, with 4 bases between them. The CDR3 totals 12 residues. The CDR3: CASSLARYEQYF. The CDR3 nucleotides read TGTGCCAGCAGCTTAGCTAGGTACGAGCAGTACTTC.

In nucleotides, the CDR3 is TGTGCCAGCAGGGGGAACAACGGAAACACCATATATTTT. This translates into CASRGNNGNTIYF. This rearrangement joins TRBV11-1 to TRBJ1-3; D remains ambiguous. The CDR3 extends over 13 amino acids. Germline CDR1 is SGHAT and CDR2 is FQDESV (reference sequence). Trimming left V 6 bases short and J 4 bases short, with 10 bases between.

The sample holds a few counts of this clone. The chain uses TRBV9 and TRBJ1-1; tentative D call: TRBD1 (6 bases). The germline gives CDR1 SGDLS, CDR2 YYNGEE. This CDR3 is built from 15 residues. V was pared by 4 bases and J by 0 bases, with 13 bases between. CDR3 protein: CASSPRGGMNTEAFF. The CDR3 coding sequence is TGTGCCAGCAGCCCAAGGGGGGGAATGAACACTGAAGCTTTCTTT.